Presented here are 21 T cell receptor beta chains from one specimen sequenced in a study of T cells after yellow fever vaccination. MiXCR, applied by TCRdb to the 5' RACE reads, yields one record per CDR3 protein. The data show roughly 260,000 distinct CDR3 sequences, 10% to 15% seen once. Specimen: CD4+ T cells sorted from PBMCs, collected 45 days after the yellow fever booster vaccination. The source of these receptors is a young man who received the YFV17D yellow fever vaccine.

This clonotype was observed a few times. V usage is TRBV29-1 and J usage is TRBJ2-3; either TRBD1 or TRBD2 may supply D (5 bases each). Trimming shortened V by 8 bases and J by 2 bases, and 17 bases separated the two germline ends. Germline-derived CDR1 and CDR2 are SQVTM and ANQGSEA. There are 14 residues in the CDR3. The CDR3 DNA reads TGCAGCACCAAGAGGGGCGGTCTCACAGATACGCAGTATTTT. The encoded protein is CSTKRGGLTDTQYF.

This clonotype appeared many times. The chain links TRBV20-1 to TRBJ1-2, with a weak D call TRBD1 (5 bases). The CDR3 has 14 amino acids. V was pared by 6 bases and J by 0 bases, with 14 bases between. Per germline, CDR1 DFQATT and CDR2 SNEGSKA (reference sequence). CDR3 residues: CSAPRDFTNYGYTF. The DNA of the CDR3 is TGCAGTGCCCCGAGGGACTTCACTAACTATGGCTACACCTTC.

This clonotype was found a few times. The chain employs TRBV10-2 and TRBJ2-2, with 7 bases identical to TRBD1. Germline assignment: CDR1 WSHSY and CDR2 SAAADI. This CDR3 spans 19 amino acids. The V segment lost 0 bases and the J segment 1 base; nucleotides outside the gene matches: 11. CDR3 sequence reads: CASSESRGRLMVNTGELFF. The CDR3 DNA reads TGCGCCAGCAGTGAGTCTAGGGGGCGCCTAATGGTGAACACCGGGGAGCTGTTTTTT.

The CDR3 DNA is TGTGCCAGCAGTTACTCTCCTGTTAACACTGAAGCTTTCTTT. Encoded protein: CASSYSPVNTEAFF. The chain recombines TRBV6-5 with TRBJ1-1; D remains ambiguous. The V and J ends lost 0 bases and 2 bases respectively, with 7 bases between them. The germline gives CDR1 MNHEY, CDR2 SVGAGI. The CDR3 has 14 amino acids.

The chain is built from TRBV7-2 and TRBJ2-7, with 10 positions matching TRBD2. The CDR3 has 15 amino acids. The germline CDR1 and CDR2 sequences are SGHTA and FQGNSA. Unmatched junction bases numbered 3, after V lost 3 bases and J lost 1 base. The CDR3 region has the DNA TGTGCCAGCAGCTTGACTAGCGGGTTATCCTACGAGCAGTACTTC. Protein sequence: CASSLTSGLSYEQYF.

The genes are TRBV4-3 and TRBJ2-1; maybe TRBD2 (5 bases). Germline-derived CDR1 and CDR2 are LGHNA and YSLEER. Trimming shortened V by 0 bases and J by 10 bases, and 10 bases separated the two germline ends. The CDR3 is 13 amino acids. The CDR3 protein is CASSQDGIAEQFF. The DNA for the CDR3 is TGCGCCAGCAGCCAAGATGGGATAGCGGAGCAGTTCTTC.

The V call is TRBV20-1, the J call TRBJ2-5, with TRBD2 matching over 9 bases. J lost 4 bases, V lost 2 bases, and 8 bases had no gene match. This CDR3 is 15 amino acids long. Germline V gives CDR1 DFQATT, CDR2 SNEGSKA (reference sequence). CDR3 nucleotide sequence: TGCAGTGCTAGAAGGCGGGAGGGCCAGGGAGAGACCCAGTACTTC. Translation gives CSARRREGQGETQYF.

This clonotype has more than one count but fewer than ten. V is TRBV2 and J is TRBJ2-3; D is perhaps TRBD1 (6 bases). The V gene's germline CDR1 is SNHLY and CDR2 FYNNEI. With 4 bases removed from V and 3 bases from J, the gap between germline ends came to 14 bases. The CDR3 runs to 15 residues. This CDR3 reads CASSGLGQTTDTQYF. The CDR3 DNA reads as TGTGCCAGCAGTGGTCTAGGACAGACAACAGATACGCAGTATTTT. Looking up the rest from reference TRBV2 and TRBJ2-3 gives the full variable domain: EPEVTQTPSHQVTQMGQEVILRCVPISNHLYFYWYRQILGQKVEFLVSFYNNEISEKSEIFDDQFSVERPDGSNFTLKIRSTKLEDSAMYFCASSGLGQTTDTQYFGPGTRLTVL.

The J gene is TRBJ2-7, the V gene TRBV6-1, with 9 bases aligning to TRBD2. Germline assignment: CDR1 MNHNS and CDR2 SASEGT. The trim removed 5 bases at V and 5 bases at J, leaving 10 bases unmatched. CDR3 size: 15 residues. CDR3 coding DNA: TGTGCCAGCAGTCCCCGTCTAGCGGGACTAGACGAGCAGTACTTC. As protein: CASSPRLAGLDEQYF.

DNA of the CDR3: TGCGCCAGCCTCGGGGGGGGGGGCTCCTACGAGCAGTACTTC. Its protein product is CASLGGGGSYEQYF. The chain recombines TRBV10-2 with TRBJ2-7; 8 bases are shared with TRBD2. CDR1 WSHSY and CDR2 SAAADI come from the germline V gene. After removal of 8 bases from V and 0 bases from J, the junction contained 6 bases not matched to a gene. CDR3 length equals 14 residues.

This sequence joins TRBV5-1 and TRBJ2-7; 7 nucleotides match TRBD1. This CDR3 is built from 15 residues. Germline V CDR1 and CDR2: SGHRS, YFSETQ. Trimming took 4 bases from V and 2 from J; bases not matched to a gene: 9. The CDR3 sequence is CASSRRGDRAYEQYF. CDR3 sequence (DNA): TGCGCCAGCAGCCGGCGAGGGGACAGAGCCTACGAGCAGTACTTC.

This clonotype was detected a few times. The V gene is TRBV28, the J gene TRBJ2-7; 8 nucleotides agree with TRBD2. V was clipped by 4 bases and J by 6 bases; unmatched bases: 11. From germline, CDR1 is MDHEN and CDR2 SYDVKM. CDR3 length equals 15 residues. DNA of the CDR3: TGTGCCAGCAGTTCCGCGTCGGGACTAGAACGCGAGCAGTACTTC. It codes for CASSSASGLEREQYF.

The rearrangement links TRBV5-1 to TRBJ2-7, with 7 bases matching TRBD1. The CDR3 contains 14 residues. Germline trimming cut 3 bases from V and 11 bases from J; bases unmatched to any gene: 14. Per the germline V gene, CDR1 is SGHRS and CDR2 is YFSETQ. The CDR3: CASSWDAPGQWKYF. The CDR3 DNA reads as TGCGCCAGCAGCTGGGACGCCCCGGGACAGTGGAAGTACTTC.

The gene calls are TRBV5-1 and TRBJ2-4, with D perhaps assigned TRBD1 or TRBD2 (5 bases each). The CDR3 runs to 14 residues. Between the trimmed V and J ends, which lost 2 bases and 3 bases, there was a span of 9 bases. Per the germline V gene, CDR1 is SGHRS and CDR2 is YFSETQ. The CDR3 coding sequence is TGCGCCAGCAGCTTTGGGGGTGACAAAAACATTCAGTACTTC. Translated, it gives CASSFGGDKNIQYF.

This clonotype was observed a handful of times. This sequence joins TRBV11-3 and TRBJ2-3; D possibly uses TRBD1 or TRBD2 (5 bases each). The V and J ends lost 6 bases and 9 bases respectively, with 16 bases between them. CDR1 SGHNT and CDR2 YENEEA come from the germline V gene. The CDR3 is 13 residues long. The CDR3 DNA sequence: TGTGCCAGCAGGGACGTGGGGACCCAGACGCAGTATTTT. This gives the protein CASRDVGTQTQYF.

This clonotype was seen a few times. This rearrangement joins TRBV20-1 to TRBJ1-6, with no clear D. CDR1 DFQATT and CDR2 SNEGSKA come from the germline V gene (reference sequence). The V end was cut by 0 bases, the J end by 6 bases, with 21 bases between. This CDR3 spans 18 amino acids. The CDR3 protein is CSARDFRASEGGNSPLHF. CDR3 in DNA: TGCAGTGCTAGAGACTTCCGGGCCTCGGAGGGCGGTAATTCACCCCTCCACTTT.

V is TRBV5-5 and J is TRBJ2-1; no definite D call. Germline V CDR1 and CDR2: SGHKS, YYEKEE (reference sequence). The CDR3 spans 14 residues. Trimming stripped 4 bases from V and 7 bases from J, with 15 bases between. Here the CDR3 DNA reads TGTGCCAGCAGCCGTGGGCCCCTTTGGAATGAGCAGTTCTTC. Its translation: CASSRGPLWNEQFF.

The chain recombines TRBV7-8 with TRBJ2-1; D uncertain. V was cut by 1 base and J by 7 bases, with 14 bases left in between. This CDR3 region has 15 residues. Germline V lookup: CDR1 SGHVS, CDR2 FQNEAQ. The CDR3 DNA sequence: TGTGCCAGCAGCTTAGTACGGAGTTCGACAAATGAGCAGTTCTTC. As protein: CASSLVRSSTNEQFF.

Here the CDR3 reads CSARAGGLETQYF. DNA for the CDR3: TGCAGTGCTAGGGCCGGTGGGTTAGAGACCCAGTACTTC. V gene TRBV20-1 combines with J gene TRBJ2-5; D is uncertain. This CDR3 has 13 residues. V lost 3 bases to trimming and J lost 4 bases, with 12 bases between them. Germline CDR1 DFQATT, CDR2 SNEGSKA (reference sequence).

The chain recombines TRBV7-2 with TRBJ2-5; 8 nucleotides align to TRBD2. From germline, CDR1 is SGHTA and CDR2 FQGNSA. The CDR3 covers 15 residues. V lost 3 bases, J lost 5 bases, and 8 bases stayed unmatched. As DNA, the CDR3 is TGTGCCAGCAGCTTCTTAGCGGGACTGGGGGAGACCCAGTACTTC. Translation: CASSFLAGLGETQYF.

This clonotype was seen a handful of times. The CDR3 sequence: CAAQKRSGRGRIVNTGELFF. The CDR3, as DNA: TGTGCCGCGCAAAAGAGATCGGGAAGGGGGCGCATCGTTAACACCGGGGAGCTGTTTTTT. The chain carries TRBV11-1 and TRBJ2-2; 7 bases fit TRBD1. CDR1 and CDR2 from the germline V gene are SGHAT and FQDESV (reference sequence). J was trimmed by 2 bases and V by 11 bases; bases with no gene match: 26. The CDR3 is made up of 20 amino acids.